This TCR beta chain was profiled in a study of blood T cell repertoires in COVID-19. Study background: T cells, B-cell-depleted T cells, or PBMCs provided the cDNA or gDNA that served as material.

Sequencing was performed with immunoSEQ multiplex PCR; in TCRdb, only in-frame clones are kept and a portion is missing. The profile shows 160,000 or so clones, 80% to 95% of them singletons. Trimming pared 4 bases from V and 0 bases from J, leaving 17 bases between. The germline V gene has CDR1 MNHEY and CDR2 SMNVEV (reference sequence). This CDR3 has 17 amino acids. This chain connects TRBV27 to TRBJ2-3; tentatively, D is TRBD2 (6 bases). The sequence came from a woman in her sixties with COVID-19, enrolled during active disease. Sequenced material: peripheral blood. In nucleotides, the CDR3 is TGTGCCAGCAGTTCAATAGTGGGGACTTCTAGCACAGATACGCAGTATTTT. Its protein product is CASSSIVGTSSTDTQYF.